Detailed here is one TCR beta chain. The data belong to a study of blood T cell repertoires in COVID-19. Study background: Acute and convalescent COVID-19 specimens originated in the United States, Italy and Spain. PBMCs, B-cell-depleted T cells, or T cells provided the cDNA or gDNA that made up the material.

Sequenced by immunoSEQ multiplex PCR; TCRdb stores in-frame clones only, minus some. Of just under 350,000 clones in the sample, around nine tenths were seen once. This CDR3 comprises 12 residues. The V gene lost 2 bases and the J gene lost 8 bases, with 9 bases spanning the gap. The receptor was derived from a woman in her 70s with COVID-19, enrolled during active disease. The chain links TRBV12-3 or TRBV12-4 to TRBJ1-2; D remains unclear. Sequencing used peripheral blood. The CDR3 nucleotides read TGTGCCAGCAGTTTAAAGGGAGGCGGCTACACCTTC. It specifies CASSLKGGGYTF.